A selection of T cell receptor beta chains follows, all from one sample in a study of blood T cell repertoires in COVID-19. Libraries were prepared by immunoSEQ multiplex PCR; TCRdb keeps only in-frame clonotypes and omits some of them. In the table there are more than 200,000 clones, more than 75% of which are singletons. Sequencing was performed on PBMCs or T cells enriched from blood (not recorded which). The receptors stem from a man aged 35 to 55 who had recovered from COVID-19. Each CDR3 is given with its conserved first and last residue. A D gene is named only where the DNA matches it firmly. A clone size is listed for some rows: how often the clone was seen (once, few, many), or a class if it is expanded.

TRBJ1-1 . . TRBV16 CASSQYGVSLRGWAEAFF TGTGCCAGCAGCCAATATGGTGTCAGCCTCAGGGGATGGGCTGAAGCTTTCTTT
TRBJ2-1 once TRBD2 TRBV30 CAWSRLAGTDEQFF TGTGCCTGGAGCCGACTAGCGGGAACCGATGAGCAGTTCTTC
TRBJ2-5 . . TRBV5-8 CASSFRRSPPTQYF TGTGCCAGCAGCTTCCGACGGAGTCCCCCGACCCAGTACTTC
TRBJ2-1 . TRBD2 TRBV18 CASSPSGRWGEQFF TGTGCCAGCTCACCTAGCGGGAGATGGGGTGAGCAGTTCTTC
TRBJ1-5 once . TRBV6-4 CASSLEHSNQPQHF TGTGCCAGCAGCTTGGAGCATAGCAATCAGCCCCAGCATTTT
TRBJ1-5 . . TRBV5-8 CASLPPWDNNQPQHF TGTGCCAGCCTCCCGCCTTGGGACAATAATCAGCCCCAGCATTTT
TRBJ2-1 . TRBD1 TRBV6-5 CASSYSGQSYNEQFF TGTGCCAGCAGTTACTCGGGACAGTCCTACAATGAGCAGTTCTTC
TRBJ2-3 . . TRBV5-1 CASSLAREGPGTDTQYF TGCGCCAGCAGCTTGGCCCGGGAAGGGCCGGGTACAGATACGCAGTATTTT
TRBJ1-1 . . TRBV6-5 CASSYRQRNTEAFF TGTGCCAGCAGTTACCGACAGAGGAACACTGAAGCTTTCTTT
TRBJ2-1 . TRBD2 TRBV27 CASSFLAGGLGGEQFF TGTGCCAGCAGTTTCCTAGCGGGAGGGCTGGGGGGTGAGCAGTTCTTC
TRBJ2-7 . TRBD1 TRBV3-1/TRBV3-2 CASSRSPNVGTAPYEQYF TGTGCCAGCAGCCGAAGCCCAAACGTAGGGACAGCTCCCTACGAGCAGTACTTC
TRBJ2-3 . TRBD2 TRBV18 CASSPPSGGEDTQYF TGTGCCAGCTCACCACCTAGCGGGGGGGAAGATACGCAGTATTTT
TRBJ1-2 . . TRBV5-4 CASSLDAAYSNYGYTF TGTGCCAGCAGTTTGGATGCCGCATACAGCAACTATGGCTACACCTTC
TRBJ2-7 . TRBD2 TRBV19 CASSTRTGGEQYF TGTGCCAGTAGTACCCGGACGGGGGGCGAGCAGTACTTC
TRBJ1-2 . . TRBV7-2 CASSFGQWANYGYTF TGTGCCAGCAGCTTTGGACAATGGGCCAACTATGGCTACACCTTC
TRBJ1-2 . . TRBV7-3 CASSPSTGYGYTF TGTGCCAGCAGCCCTTCGACAGGCTATGGCTACACCTTC
TRBJ2-7 once TRBD1 TRBV19 CATQEDRVSSYEQYF TGTGCCACTCAAGAAGACAGGGTGAGCTCCTACGAGCAGTACTTC
TRBJ2-5 . TRBD2 TRBV19 CASSISSGRGLETQYF TGTGCCAGTAGTATTTCAAGCGGGAGGGGTTTGGAGACCCAGTACTTC
TRBJ1-2 . . TRBV15 CATSRAYSTGSAGYTF TGTGCCACCAGCAGGGCTTACTCTACAGGTTCCGCTGGCTACACCTTC
TRBJ2-2 few TRBD2 TRBV4-2 CASSQGLARAGELFF TGTGCCAGCAGCCAGGGACTAGCGAGAGCCGGGGAGCTGTTTTTT
TRBJ1-4 . TRBD1 TRBV7-9 CASSSPGTGNEKLFF TGTGCCAGCAGCTCGCCCGGGACAGGGAATGAAAAACTGTTTTTT
TRBJ1-2 . TRBD1 TRBV27 CASSLQGDYGYTF TGTGCCAGCAGTTTACAGGGGGACTATGGCTACACCTTC
TRBJ1-3 . . TRBV4-3 CASSQEYRWGNTIYF TGCGCCAGCAGCCAAGAATATCGGTGGGGAAACACCATATATTTT
TRBJ2-1 few TRBD1 TRBV5-1 CASSLDTGVGNEQFF TGCGCCAGCAGCTTGGACACAGGGGTGGGCAATGAGCAGTTCTTC
TRBJ2-7 . TRBD2 TRBV6-4 CASSDAQRLAGELYEQYF TGTGCCAGCAGTGACGCACAACGACTAGCGGGAGAGCTATACGAGCAGTACTTC
TRBJ2-5 . TRBD1 TRBV7-6 CASSLMWTGNKETQYF TGTGCCAGCAGCTTAATGTGGACAGGGAATAAAGAGACCCAGTACTTC
TRBJ2-7 . TRBD2 TRBV10-3 CAISVAGGPSYEQYF TGTGCCATCAGTGTGGCGGGGGGCCCATCCTACGAGCAGTACTTC
TRBJ2-3 . . TRBV3-1/TRBV3-2 CASTPFGTDTQYF TGTGCCAGCACCCCTTTCGGCACAGATACGCAGTATTTT
TRBJ1-2 . . TRBV5-8 CASSLYPWANYGYTF TGTGCCAGCAGCTTGTACCCCTGGGCAAACTATGGCTACACCTTC
TRBJ1-5 . . TRBV6-4 CASSEQSGQPQHF TGTGCCAGCAGTGAACAGTCCGGTCAGCCCCAGCATTTT
TRBJ2-7 . . TRBV6-5 CASSSVYEQYF TGTGCCAGCAGCTCGGTATACGAGCAGTACTTC
TRBJ1-5 . . TRBV19 CASSHRGGSNQPQHF TGTGCCAGTAGTCATAGGGGAGGGAGCAATCAGCCCCAGCATTTT
TRBJ1-1 few . TRBV19 CASSIFRGATEAFF TGTGCCAGTAGTATATTCAGGGGAGCCACTGAAGCTTTCTTT